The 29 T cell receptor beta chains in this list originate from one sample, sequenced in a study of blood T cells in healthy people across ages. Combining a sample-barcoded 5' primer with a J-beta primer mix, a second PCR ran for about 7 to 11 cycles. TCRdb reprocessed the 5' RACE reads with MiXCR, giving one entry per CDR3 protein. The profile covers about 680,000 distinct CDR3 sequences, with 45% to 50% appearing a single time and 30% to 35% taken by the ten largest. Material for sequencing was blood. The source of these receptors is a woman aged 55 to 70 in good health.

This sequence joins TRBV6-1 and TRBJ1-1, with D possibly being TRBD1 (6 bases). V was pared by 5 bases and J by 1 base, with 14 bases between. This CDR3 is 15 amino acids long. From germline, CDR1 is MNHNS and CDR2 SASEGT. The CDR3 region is CASSLEGHKNTEAFF. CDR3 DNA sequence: TGTGCCAGCAGTTTGGAGGGACACAAGAACACTGAAGCTTTCTTT.

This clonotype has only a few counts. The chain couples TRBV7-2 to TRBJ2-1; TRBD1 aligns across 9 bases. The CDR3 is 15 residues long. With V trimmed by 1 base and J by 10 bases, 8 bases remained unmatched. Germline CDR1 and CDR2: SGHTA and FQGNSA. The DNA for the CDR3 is TGTGCCAGCAGCTTAGACAGGACAGGGGAGTACGAGCAGTTCTTC. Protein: CASSLDRTGEYEQFF.

DNA of the CDR3: TGCGCCAGCGCCCCTGTACCAGGGAACGAGCAGTACTTC. Amino acid sequence: CASAPVPGNEQYF. The chain couples TRBV5-1 to TRBJ2-7; possible D gene TRBD1, 5 bases. Germline-derived CDR1 and CDR2 are SGHRS and YFSETQ. The CDR3 consists of 13 residues. Trimming left V 7 bases short and J 5 bases short, with 16 bases between.

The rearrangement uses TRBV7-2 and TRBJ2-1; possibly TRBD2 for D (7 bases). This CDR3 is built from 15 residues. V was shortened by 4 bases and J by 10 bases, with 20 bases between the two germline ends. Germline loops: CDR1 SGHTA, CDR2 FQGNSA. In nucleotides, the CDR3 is TGTGCCAGCAGCTCGGGGGGCCTCTTACCTTACGAGCAGTTCTTC. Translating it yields CASSSGGLLPYEQFF.

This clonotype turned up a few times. Written as DNA, the CDR3 is TGCAGCGTCGGGGGCGCCCCCACAGATACGCAGTATTTT. Amino acid sequence: CSVGGAPTDTQYF. V gene TRBV29-1 combines with J gene TRBJ2-3; D may match TRBD1 or TRBD2 (6 bases each). The CDR3 is 13 residues long. Trimming removed 6 bases from V and 2 bases from J, with 12 bases in between. Germline assignment: CDR1 SQVTM and CDR2 ANQGSEA.

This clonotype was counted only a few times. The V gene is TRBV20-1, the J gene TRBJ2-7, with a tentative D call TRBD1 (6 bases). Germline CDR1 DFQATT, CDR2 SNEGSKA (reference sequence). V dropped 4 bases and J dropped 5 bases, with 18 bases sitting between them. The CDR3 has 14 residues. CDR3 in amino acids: CSATHTRDTHEQYF. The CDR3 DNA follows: TGCAGTGCTACCCACACCCGGGACACCCACGAGCAGTACTTC.

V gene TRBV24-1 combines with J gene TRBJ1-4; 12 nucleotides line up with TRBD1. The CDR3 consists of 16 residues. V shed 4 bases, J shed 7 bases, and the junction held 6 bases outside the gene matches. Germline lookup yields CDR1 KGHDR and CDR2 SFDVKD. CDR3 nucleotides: TGTGCCACCAGTGAGGGGACAGGGGGCTGGAGTGAAAAACTGTTTTTT. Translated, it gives CATSEGTGGWSEKLFF.

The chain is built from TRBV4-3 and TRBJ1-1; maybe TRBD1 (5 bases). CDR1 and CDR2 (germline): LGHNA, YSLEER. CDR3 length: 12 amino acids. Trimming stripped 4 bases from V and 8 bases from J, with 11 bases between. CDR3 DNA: TGCGCCAGCAGCCTATCAGGGAGGGAAGCTTTCTTT. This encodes CASSLSGREAFF.

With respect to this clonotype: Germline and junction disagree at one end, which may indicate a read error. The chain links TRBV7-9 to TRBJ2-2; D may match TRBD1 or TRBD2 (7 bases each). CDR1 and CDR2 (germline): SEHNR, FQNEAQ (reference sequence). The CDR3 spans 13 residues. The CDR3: CANSGTVTGELFF. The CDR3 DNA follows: TGTGCCAACAGCGGGACAGTAACCGGGGAGCTGTTTTTT. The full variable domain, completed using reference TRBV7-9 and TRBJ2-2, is DTGVSQNPRHKITKRGQNVTFRCDPISEHNRLYWYRQTLGQGPEFLTYFQNEAQLEKSRLLSDRFSAERPKGSFSTLEIQRTEQGDSAMYLCANSGTVTGELFFGEGSRLTVL.

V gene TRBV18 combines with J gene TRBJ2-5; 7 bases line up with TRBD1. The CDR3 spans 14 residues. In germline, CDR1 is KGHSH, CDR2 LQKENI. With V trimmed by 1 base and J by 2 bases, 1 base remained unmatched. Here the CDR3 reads CASSPRDSQETQYF. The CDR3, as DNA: TGTGCCAGCTCACCACGGGACAGTCAAGAGACCCAGTACTTC.

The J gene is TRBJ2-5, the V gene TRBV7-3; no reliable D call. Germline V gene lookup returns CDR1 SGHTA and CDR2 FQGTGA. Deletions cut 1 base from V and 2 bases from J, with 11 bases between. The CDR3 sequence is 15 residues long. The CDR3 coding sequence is TGTGCCAGCAGCTTAAACGGCAGACAACAAGAGACCCAGTACTTC. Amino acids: CASSLNGRQQETQYF.

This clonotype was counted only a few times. Written as DNA, the CDR3 is TGTGCCAGCAGCCAACGACAGAATGAAAAACTGTTTTTT. Its translation: CASSQRQNEKLFF. The gene calls are TRBV7-2 and TRBJ1-4, with D possibly being TRBD1 (5 bases). V lost 5 bases and J 5 bases, leaving 9 bases between the germline ends. The V gene's germline CDR1 is SGHTA and CDR2 FQGNSA. This CDR3 is built from 13 residues.

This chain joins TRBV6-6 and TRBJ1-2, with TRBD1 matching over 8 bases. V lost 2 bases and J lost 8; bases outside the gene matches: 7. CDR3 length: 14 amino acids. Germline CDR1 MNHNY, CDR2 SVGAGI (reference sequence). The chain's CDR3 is CASSYATGVDGYTF. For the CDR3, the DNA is TGTGCCAGCAGTTACGCGACAGGGGTGGACGGCTACACCTTC.

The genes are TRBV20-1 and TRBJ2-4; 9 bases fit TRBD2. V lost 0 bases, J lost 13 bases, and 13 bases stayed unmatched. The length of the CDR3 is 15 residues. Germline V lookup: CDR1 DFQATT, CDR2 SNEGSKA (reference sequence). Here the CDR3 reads CSARDRVAGVGEQYF. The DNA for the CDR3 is TGCAGTGCTAGAGATCGAGTAGCGGGAGTGGGGGAGCAGTACTTC.

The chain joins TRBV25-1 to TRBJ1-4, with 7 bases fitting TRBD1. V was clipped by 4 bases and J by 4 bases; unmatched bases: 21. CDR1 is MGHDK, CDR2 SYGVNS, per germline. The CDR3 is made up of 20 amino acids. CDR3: CASSAPHRGLSGGRNEKLFF. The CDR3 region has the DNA TGTGCCAGCAGTGCCCCACACAGGGGTTTAAGCGGAGGCCGTAATGAAAAACTGTTTTTT.

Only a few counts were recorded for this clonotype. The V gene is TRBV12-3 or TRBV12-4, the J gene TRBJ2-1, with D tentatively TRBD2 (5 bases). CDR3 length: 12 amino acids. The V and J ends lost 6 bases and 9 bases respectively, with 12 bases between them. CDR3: CASSHTRIEQFF. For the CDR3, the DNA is TGTGCCAGCAGCCACACTAGGATTGAGCAGTTCTTC.

CDR3 nucleotide sequence: TGCGCCAGCAGCCAAGGCCCAGGGAACACCGGGGAGCTGTTTTTT. Translated, it gives CASSQGPGNTGELFF. The chain has TRBV4-3 and TRBJ2-2, with unresolved D. The V and J ends lost 1 base and 1 base respectively, with 7 bases between them. The CDR3 is made up of 15 amino acids. Per the germline V gene, CDR1 is LGHNA and CDR2 is YSLEER.

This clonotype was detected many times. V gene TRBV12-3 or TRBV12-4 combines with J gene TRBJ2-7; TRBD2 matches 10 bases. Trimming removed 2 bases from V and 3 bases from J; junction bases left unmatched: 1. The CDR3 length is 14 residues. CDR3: CASSLLAGVYEQYF. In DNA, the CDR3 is TGTGCCAGCAGTTTACTAGCGGGGGTCTACGAGCAGTACTTC.

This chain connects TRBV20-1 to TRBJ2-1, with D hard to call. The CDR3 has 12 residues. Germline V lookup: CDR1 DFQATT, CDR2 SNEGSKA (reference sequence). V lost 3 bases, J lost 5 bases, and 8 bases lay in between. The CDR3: CSARLHNNEQFF. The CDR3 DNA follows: TGCAGTGCTAGGCTCCACAACAATGAGCAGTTCTTC.

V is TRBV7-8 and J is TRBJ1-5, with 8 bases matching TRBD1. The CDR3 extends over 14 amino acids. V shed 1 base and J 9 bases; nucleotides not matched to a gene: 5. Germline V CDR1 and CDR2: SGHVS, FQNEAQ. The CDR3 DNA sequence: TGTGCCAGCAGCTTAGACCAGGGGGCTCGGCCCCAGCATTTT. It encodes CASSLDQGARPQHF.

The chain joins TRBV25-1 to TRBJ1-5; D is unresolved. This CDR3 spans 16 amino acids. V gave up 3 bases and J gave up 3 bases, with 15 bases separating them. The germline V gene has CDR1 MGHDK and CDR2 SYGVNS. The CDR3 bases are TGTGCCAGCAGTGATTCAACCAAAGGGTCCAATCAGCCCCAGCATTTT. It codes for CASSDSTKGSNQPQHF.

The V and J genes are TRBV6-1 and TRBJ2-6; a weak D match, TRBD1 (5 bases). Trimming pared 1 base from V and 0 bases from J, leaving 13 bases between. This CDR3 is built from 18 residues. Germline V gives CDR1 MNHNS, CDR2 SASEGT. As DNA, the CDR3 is TGTGCCAGCAGTGAAGTAAGGCCAGGGCTCTCTGGGGCCAACGTCCTGACTTTC. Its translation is CASSEVRPGLSGANVLTF.

CDR3 amino acids: CASSPRGYGANVLTF. CDR3 in DNA: TGCGCCAGCAGCCCGCGGGGGTACGGGGCCAACGTCCTGACTTTC. This chain links TRBV5-1 with TRBJ2-6, with 7 bases lining up with TRBD2. With 4 bases clipped from V and 4 bases from J, the junction kept 5 bases outside the gene matches. This CDR3 spans 15 amino acids. Germline values: CDR1 SGHRS, CDR2 YFSETQ.

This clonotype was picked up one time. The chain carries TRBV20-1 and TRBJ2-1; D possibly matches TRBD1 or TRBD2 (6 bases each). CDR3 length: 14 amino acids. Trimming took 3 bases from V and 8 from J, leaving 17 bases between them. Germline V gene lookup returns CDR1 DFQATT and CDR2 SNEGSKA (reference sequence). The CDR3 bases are TGCAGTGCTAGGGGGACAATAGGAGGGTATGAGCAGTTCTTC. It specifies CSARGTIGGYEQFF.

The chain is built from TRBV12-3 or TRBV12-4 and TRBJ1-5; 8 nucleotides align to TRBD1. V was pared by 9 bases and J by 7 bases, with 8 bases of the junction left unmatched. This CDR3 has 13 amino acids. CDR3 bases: TGTGCCAGTTCCCAGGGGGCTCGGCAGCCCCAGCATTTT. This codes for CASSQGARQPQHF.

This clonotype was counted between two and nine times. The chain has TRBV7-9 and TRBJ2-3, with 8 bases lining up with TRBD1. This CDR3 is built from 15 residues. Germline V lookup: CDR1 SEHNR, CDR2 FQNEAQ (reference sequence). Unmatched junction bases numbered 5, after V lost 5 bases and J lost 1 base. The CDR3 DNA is TGTGCCAGCAGCCATGACAGGGGACGCACAGATACGCAGTATTTT. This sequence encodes CASSHDRGRTDTQYF.

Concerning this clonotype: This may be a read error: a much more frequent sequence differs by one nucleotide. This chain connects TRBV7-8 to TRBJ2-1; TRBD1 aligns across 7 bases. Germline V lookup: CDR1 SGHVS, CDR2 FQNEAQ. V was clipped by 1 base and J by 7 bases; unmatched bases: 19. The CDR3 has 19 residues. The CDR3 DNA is TGTGCCAGCAGCTTAGGCGCAAAAACCGGGACAGTAAACCCAAATGAGCAGTTCTTC. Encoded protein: CASSLGAKTGTVNPNEQFF.

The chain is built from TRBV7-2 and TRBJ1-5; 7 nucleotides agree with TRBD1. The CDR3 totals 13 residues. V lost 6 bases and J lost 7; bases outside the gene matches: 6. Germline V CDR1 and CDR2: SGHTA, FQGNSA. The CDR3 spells CASRKTGDQPQHF. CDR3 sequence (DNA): TGTGCCAGCAGAAAAACAGGGGACCAGCCCCAGCATTTT.

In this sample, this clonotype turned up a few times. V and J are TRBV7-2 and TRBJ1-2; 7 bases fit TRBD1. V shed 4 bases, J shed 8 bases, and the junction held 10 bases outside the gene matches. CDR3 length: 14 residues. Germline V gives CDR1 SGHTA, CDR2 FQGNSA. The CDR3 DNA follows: TGTGCCAGCAGCTCCCAGGGGGGGTTAAGCGGCTACACCTTC. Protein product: CASSSQGGLSGYTF.